This TCR beta chain comes out of a study of CD8 T cells in Susac syndrome (dated by TCRdb to between 2018 and 2020). For the wider study: Of the Susac syndrome patients who were sequenced, roughly 6 had clinically active disease and eight or nine were in clinical remission. The study used repertoire sequencing to test whether antigen drove CD8+ T cell activation and differentiation in Susac syndrome. At the time of blood withdrawal, Susac syndrome patients were either therapy-naive, taking corticosteroids (with some also receiving IVIg), or on IVIg alone. Clonality of the CD8+ T cell repertoire was compared between more than 10 healthy donors, around 14 Susac syndrome patients and 15 multiple sclerosis patients.

RNA was extracted using the RNeasy kit, and roughly 0.45 to 1 microgram was reverse transcribed with random hexamers. The immunoSEQ multiplex PCR assay, covering 54 Vbeta and 13 Jbeta segments, was used to amplify TCR beta CDR3 regions. PCR amplification bias was corrected using a synthetic template baseline for primer optimization and computational correction. In the source study's methods: Only productive sequences were kept, with reads annotated to V, D and J genes according to IMGT and analyzed in immunoSEQ Analyzer. Clonality was calculated as one minus the Shannon entropy normalized by log2 of the number of productive unique sequences. For each patient and control, public and private clones were evaluated within the 100 most prevalent clones. A clone was defined as Susac-specific if it was absent from the healthy and MS cohorts, from around 960 published viral clones and from other ImmuneACCESS disease sequences. TCRdb itself trimmed the public reads at Q25 with fastp, ran MiXCR and retained productive beta chains. One record per CDR3 amino acid sequence lists the most common genes and DNA. TCRdb's processing, not the authors' own work, is the source of the V and J calls. This sample gives roughly 100,000 distinct CDR3 sequences in total; around 96% of them show up just once. The ten biggest clones cover 0.62% of the sample.

High-throughput TCR beta sequencing profiled peripheral blood CD8+ and CD4+ T cells from healthy donors, Susac syndrome patients and multiple sclerosis patients. The Susac syndrome patients fulfilled recently defined diagnostic criteria for definite or probable disease. Bulk CD8+ and CD4+ T cells were purified magnetically by negative isolation, whereas CD8+ TEMRA cells were enriched by FACS. Blood was collected in EDTA tubes and processed within 24 hours, with PBMCs isolated through density gradient centrifugation. PBMCs intended for TCR sequencing were cryopreserved in liquid nitrogen and were subsequently thawed in a 37 degrees C water bath. Purity of sorted or isolated CD4+, CD8+ and CD8+ TEMRA cells was at least 90%. As regards this clonotype: No antigen is known for it. Nothing much larger sits one base from this clone, and base qualities are not available.

Results and caveats for the whole study, not just this receptor: CD8+ repertoires in Susac syndrome showed clonal expansion, which was highest in CD8+ TEMRA cells and was greater in clinically active patients than in remitting patients. Looking at Susac-specific public clones, the researchers identified approximately 15 in the total CD8+ repertoire and roughly 5 in the CD8+ TEMRA repertoire. The study acknowledged that relatively few individuals were included in the TCR sequencing and HLA analysis.

The CDR3 starts with the cysteine, ends with the phenylalanine, and has 13 residues. The sequence is cut down to CDR3 DNA, 39 bases in frame from base 1. For CDR1 and CDR2, the germline V gene lists SGHDT and YYEEEE. V gives up 2 bases and J gives up 0 bases, and the segment between their germline ends measures 6 bases. Sequenced input: CD8+ T cells from PBMCs. The V and J segments used are TRBV5-6 and TRBJ2-7; confidence is insufficient to name the D gene. The receptor comes from a human donor with Susac syndrome. The DNA reads as follows: TGTGCCAGCAGCTTTATCAGCTCCTACGAGCAGTACTTC. It translates as CASSFISSYEQYF.